This note documents a single T cell receptor beta chain sequence. These data originate in a study of blood T cell repertoires in COVID-19. Study-level information: Samples of COVID-19 (acute and convalescent) were obtained from the United States, Italy and Spain. T cells, B-cell-depleted T cells, or PBMCs provided the cDNA or gDNA that served as material.

CDR1 and CDR2 from the germline V gene are SGDLS and YYNGEE. With V trimmed by 3 bases and J by 3 bases, 3 bases remained unmatched. The length of the CDR3 is 15 residues. The table came from immunoSEQ multiplex PCR; TCRdb's copy has only in-frame clones and leaves some out. Among approximately 240,000 clones listed, around nine tenths were seen once. This study enrolled people aged about 18 to 100 from roughly 22 US geographic areas. For recovered donors of Cohort 3, there were two negative PCRs, clearance, or symptom resolution. The rearrangement links TRBV9 to TRBJ2-2, with 9 bases aligning to TRBD2. Sequenced sample: PBMCs or T cells enriched from blood (not recorded which). The TCR originated in a young woman who had recovered from COVID-19. CDR3 protein: CASSELAGDTGELFF. DNA of the CDR3: TGTGCCAGCAGCGAACTAGCGGGCGACACCGGGGAGCTGTTTTTT.